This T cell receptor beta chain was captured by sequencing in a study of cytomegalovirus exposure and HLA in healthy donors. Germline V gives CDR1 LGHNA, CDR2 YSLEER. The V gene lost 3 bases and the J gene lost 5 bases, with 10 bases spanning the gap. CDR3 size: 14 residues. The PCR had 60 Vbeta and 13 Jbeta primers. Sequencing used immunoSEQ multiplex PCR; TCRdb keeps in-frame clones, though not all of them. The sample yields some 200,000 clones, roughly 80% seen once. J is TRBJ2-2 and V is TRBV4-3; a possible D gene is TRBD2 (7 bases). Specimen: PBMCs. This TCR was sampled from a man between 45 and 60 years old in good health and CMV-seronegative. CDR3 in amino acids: CASSQKGGTGELFF. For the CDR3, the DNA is TGCGCCAGCAGCCAGAAGGGGGGGACCGGGGAGCTGTTTTTT.